This T cell receptor (beta chain) originates from a study of T cell repertoires in cytomegalovirus infection. Turning to the study itself: Well-studied HLA-B-restricted CMV epitopes were used in the study alongside recently identified HLA-C-restricted ones. Based on public TCR beta signatures, there were indications of CMV infection and of a matching HLA type.

TCRdb reprocessed the reads via MiXCR and lists one record per CDR3 protein. The sample lists some 560,000 distinct CDR3 sequences, 40% occurring once. Study-level points and caveats: People with CMV and the relevant HLA were identified by cumulative public TCR beta family frequency. HLA-C-restricted CMV clonotypes gave the most frequent clonotype in two of eight donors.

A remark on this clonotype: Its antigen is currently unknown.

This CDR3 region has 15 residues. V shed 5 bases and J 1 base; nucleotides not matched to a gene: 7. Germline CDR1 is SGHVS and CDR2 is FNYEAQ. The chain joins TRBV7-6 to TRBJ1-1, with TRBD1 matching 7 bases. The source material was cultured PBMCs, sampled from culture after CMV antigen stimulation. The TCR originated in a human donor in good health (CMV status not recorded). Some clones in this sample may be carry-over from other donors' samples. The CDR3 here is CASSPTRGTNTEAFF. In DNA form, the CDR3 reads TGTGCCAGCAGCCCAACCAGGGGGACGAACACTGAAGCTTTCTTT.